This T cell receptor beta chain was sequenced in a study of blood T cell repertoires in COVID-19. Overall study context: From T cells, B-cell-depleted T cells, or PBMCs came the material, which was cDNA or gDNA.

TCRdb's copy holds only in-frame clones and misses some; the assay was immunoSEQ multiplex PCR. The sample has about 270,000 clones, roughly 90% seen once. Participants reported their clinical history, and cohort assignment relied on those reports. The study counted Cohort 3 donors as recovered given two negative PCRs, clearance, or symptom resolution. V trimming: 4 bases; J trimming: 5 bases; junction bases outside the gene matches: 5. This CDR3 comprises 14 residues. Germline values: CDR1 SNHLY, CDR2 FYNNEI. The rearrangement uses TRBV2 and TRBJ2-5, with 9 bases lining up with TRBD1. The sequencing input was PBMCs or T cells enriched from blood (not recorded which). The TCR originated in a woman aged 30 to 39 who had recovered from COVID-19. CDR3 protein: CASSVDRGYETQYF. CDR3 in DNA: TGTGCCAGCAGTGTGGACAGGGGATACGAGACCCAGTACTTC.